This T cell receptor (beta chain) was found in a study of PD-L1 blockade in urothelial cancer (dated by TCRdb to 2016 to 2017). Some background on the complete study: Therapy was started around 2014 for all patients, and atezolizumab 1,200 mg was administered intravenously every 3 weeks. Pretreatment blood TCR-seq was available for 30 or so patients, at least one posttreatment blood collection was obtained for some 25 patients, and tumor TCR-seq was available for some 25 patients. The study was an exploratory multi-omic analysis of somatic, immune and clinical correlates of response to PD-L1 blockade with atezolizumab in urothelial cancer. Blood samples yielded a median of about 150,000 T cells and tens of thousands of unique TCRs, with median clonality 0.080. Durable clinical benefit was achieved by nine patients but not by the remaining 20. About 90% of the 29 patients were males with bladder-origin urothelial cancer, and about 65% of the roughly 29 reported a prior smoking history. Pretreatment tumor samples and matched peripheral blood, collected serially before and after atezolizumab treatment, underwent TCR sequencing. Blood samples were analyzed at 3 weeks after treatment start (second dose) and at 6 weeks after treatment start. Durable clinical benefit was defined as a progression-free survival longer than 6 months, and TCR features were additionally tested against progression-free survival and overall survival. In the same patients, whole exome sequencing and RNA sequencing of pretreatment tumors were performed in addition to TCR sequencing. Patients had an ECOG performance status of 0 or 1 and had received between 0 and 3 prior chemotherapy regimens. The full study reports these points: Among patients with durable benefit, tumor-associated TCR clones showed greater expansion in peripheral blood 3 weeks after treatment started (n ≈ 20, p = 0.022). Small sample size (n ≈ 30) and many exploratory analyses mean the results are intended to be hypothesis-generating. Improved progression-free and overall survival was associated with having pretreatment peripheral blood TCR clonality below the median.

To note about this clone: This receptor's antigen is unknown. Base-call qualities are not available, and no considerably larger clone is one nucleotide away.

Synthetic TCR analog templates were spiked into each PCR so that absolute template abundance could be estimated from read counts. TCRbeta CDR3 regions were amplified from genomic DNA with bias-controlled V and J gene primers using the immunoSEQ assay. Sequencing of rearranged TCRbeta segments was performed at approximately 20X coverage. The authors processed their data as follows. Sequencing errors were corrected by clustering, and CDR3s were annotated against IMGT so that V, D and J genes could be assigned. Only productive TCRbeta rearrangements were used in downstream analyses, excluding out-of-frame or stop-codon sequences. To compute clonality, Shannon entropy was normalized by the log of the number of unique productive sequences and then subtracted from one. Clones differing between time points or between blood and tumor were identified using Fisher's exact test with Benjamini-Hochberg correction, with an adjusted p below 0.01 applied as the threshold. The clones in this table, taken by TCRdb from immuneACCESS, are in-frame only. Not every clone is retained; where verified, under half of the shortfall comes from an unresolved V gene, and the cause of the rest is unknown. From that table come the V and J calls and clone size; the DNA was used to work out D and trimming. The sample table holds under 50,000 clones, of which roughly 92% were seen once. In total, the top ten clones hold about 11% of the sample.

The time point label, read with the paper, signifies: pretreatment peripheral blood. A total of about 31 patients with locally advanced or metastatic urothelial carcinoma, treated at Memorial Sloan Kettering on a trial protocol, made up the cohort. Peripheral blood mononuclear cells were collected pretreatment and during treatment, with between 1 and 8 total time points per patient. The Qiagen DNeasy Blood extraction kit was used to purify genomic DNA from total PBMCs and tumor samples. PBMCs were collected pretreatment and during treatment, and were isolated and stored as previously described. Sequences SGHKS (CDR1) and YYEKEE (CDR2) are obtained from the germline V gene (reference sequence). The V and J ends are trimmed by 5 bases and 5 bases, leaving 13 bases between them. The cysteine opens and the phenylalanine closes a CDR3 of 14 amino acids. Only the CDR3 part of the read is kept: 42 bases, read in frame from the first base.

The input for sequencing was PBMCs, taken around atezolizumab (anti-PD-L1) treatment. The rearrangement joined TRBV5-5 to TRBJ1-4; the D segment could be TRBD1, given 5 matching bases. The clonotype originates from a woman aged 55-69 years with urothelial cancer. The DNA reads TGTGCCAGCAGTTACCGACAGAAGAATGAAAAACTGTTTTTT. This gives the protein CASSYRQKNEKLFF. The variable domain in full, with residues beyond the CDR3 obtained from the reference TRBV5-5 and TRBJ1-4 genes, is DAGVTQSPTHLIKTRGQQVTLRCSPISGHKSVSWYQQVLGQGPQFIFQYYEKEERGRGNFPDRFSARQFPNYSSELNVNALLLGDSALYLCASSYRQKNEKLFFGSGTQLSVL.